This T cell receptor (beta chain) was identified during a study of blood T cell repertoires in COVID-19. The overall study: In each case, the material was cDNA or gDNA derived from T cells, B-cell-depleted T cells, or PBMCs.

The protocol was immunoSEQ multiplex PCR, while the TCRdb copy is restricted to in-frame clones and leaves out a portion. This sample has tens of thousands of clones, with 85% found just once. This CDR3 region has 14 residues. Germline CDR1 is MNHEY and CDR2 is SMNVEV (reference sequence). The V gene lost 3 bases and the J gene lost 5 bases, with 14 bases spanning the gap. This chain joins TRBV27 and TRBJ2-7; D possibly corresponds to TRBD1 (6 bases). This TCR was sampled from a human donor in a cohort sampled during active COVID-19. Sequenced sample: peripheral blood. The CDR3 DNA follows: TGTGCCAGCAGTTTTGGACAGCTGGACAACGAGCAGTACTTC. Encoded protein: CASSFGQLDNEQYF.